Below, one T cell receptor beta chain is given with its context. Regarding time point: pre-treatment sample, taken before nivolumab and TIL therapy. This was the immunoSEQ v3 assay. Sequencing depth was approximately 2 million read pairs for survey level, 5-6 million for deep. Some clones are missing from TCRdb's copy, which holds only in-frame ones; the method was immunoSEQ multiplex PCR. The data show about 46,000 clones, just over 85% seen once. The data were obtained in a study of TIL therapy for anti-PD-1-resistant metastatic lung cancer. Across the study: Median patient age was 54, ranging about 38-80 years.

In germline, CDR1 is DFQATT, CDR2 SNEGSKA (reference sequence). The ends were cut back, 3 bases at V and 5 bases at J, with 8 bases in the middle. The length of the CDR3 is 11 residues. The chain joins TRBV20-1 to TRBJ2-7, with D possibly matching TRBD2 (5 bases). Sequenced here: blood, sampled at baseline. This sequence was found in a person aged 25-80 years with non-small cell lung cancer. CDR3 sequence (DNA): TGCAGTGCTAGCCGGAGGAACGAGCAGTACTTC. It is translated as CSASRRNEQYF.